A single sample is the source of the 9 T cell receptor beta chains below, sequenced in a study of T-cell reconstitution after alpha-beta-depleted transplantation in children (dated by TCRdb to 2015 to 2016). The library was obtained by PCR. Sequencing used an Illumina HiSeq 2500. TCR library preparation used molecular barcoding, with unique molecular identifiers applied to normalize quantification of the TCRbeta repertoire. TCRdb passed the public sequencing reads through fastp at Q25 and MiXCR, retaining productive beta sequences. Merged by CDR3 protein, the rows form single entries marked with the most common genes and DNA. The sample table lists approximately 420,000 distinct CDR3 sequences, about a tenth of them with a count of one. In total, the top ten clones hold 4.5% to 6.5% of the sample. The source was PBMCs from the stem cell graft donor, collected from the stem cell graft. These receptors were taken from a human donor who donated a stem cell graft to a child with acute myeloid leukemia.

The chain couples TRBV7-8 to TRBJ2-4, with TRBD1 as a possible D gene (6 bases). Germline V gene data show CDR1 as SGHVS and CDR2 as FQNEAQ. This CDR3 comprises 17 residues. V lost 4 bases and J lost 2, with 18 bases in between. The CDR3 reads CASSWRKTGSSKNIQYF. The DNA of the CDR3 is TGTGCCAGCAGCTGGCGGAAGACAGGATCTTCCAAAAACATTCAGTACTTC.

Remarks on this clonotype: Given a much more abundant clone one base away, this may be a read error. The gene calls are TRBV5-1 and TRBJ2-7; no clear D gene. Between the trimmed V and J ends, which lost 4 bases and 2 bases, there was a span of 10 bases. This CDR3 has 13 amino acids. Germline-derived CDR1 and CDR2 are SGHRS and YFSETQ. The CDR3 region has the DNA TGCGCCAGCAGCCCGGACGATACCTACGAGCAGTACGTC. This sequence encodes CASSPDDTYEQYV.

There are a few counts of this clonotype. This chain joins TRBV6-5 and TRBJ2-7, with 8 bases fitting TRBD1. Trimming took 5 bases from V and 9 from J; bases not matched to a gene: 15. This CDR3 is 15 amino acids long. The germline gives CDR1 MNHEY, CDR2 SVGAGI. The CDR3 spells CASSKLDRGGILQYV. CDR3 nucleotides: TGTGCCAGCAGTAAACTCGACAGGGGAGGAATTTTGCAGTACGTC.

This clonotype was counted between two and nine times. The rearrangement links TRBV23-1 to TRBJ2-3; a possible D gene is TRBD1 (5 bases). TRBV23-1 counts as an open reading frame of uncertain function. The CDR3 is 15 residues long. The V and J ends lost 3 bases and 7 bases respectively, with 17 bases between them. The CDR3 nucleotides are TGCGCCAGCAGTCATATCCAGGGTTGTTTGTATACGCAGTATTTT. It encodes CASSHIQGCLYTQYF.

In this sample, this clonotype turned up a few times. This chain joins TRBV5-1 and TRBJ2-1, with TRBD1 matching over 7 bases. This CDR3 region has 14 residues. The V gene end was trimmed by 0 bases and the J gene end by 6 bases; junction bases not matched to a gene: 3. CDR1 and CDR2 (germline): SGHRS, YFSETQ. CDR3 residues: CASSLATGVNEQFF. Written as DNA, the CDR3 is TGCGCCAGCAGCTTGGCTACAGGGGTCAATGAGCAGTTCTTC.

This clonotype was seen a few times. This rearrangement joins TRBV7-6 to TRBJ2-1; D may be TRBD2 (6 bases). Germline-derived CDR1 and CDR2 are SGHVS and FNYEAQ. CDR3 length: 13 residues. Trimming stripped 5 bases from V and 8 bases from J, with 13 bases between. The CDR3 DNA sequence: TGTGCCAGCAGCCATTCTAGCGCCTATGAGCAGTTCTTC. Encoded protein: CASSHSSAYEQFF.

This clonotype has a count of ten or more. V is TRBV27 and J is TRBJ1-1, with D uncertain. Per the germline V gene, CDR1 is MNHEY and CDR2 is SMNVEV (reference sequence). The CDR3 covers 14 residues. Trimming took 3 bases from V and 0 from J, leaving 8 bases between them. The CDR3: CASSLAGLNTEAFF. CDR3 bases: TGTGCCAGCAGTTTGGCAGGCTTGAACACTGAAGCTTTCTTT.

The chain recombines TRBV6-2 or TRBV6-3 with TRBJ1-1; 8 bases align to TRBD1. Germline loops: CDR1 MNHEY, CDR2 SVGEGT. The CDR3 runs to 13 residues. The J segment lost 7 bases and the V segment lost 4 bases, leaving 5 bases of the junction unmatched. Here the CDR3 reads CASSLAGGVEAFF. The CDR3 DNA sequence: TGTGCCAGCAGTTTGGCAGGGGGCGTTGAAGCTTTCTTT.

The chain has TRBV2 and TRBJ2-1; TRBD2 aligns across 9 bases. The CDR3 loop spans 15 amino acids. The V gene end was trimmed by 3 bases and the J gene end by 5 bases; junction bases not matched to a gene: 5. From germline, CDR1 is SNHLY and CDR2 FYNNEI. CDR3 region: CASSDSGGRDNEQFF. CDR3 in DNA: TGTGCCAGCAGTGATAGTGGCGGGAGGGACAATGAGCAGTTCTTC.